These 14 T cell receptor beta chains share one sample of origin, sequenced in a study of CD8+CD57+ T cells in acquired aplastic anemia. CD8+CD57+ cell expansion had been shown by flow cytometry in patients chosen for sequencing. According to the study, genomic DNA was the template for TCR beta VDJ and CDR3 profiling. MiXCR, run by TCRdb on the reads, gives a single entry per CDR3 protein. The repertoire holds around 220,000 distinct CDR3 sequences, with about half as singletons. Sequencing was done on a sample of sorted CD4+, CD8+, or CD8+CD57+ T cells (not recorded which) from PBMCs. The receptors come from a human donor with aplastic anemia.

The CDR3 loop reads CASSDRIQTGELFF. Written as DNA, the CDR3 is TGTGCCAGCAGTGACCGAATCCAGACCGGGGAGCTGTTTTTT. The chain joins TRBV7-3 to TRBJ2-2; no definite D call. This CDR3 spans 14 amino acids. V lost 6 bases to trimming and J lost 5 bases, with 13 bases between them. The germline gives CDR1 SGHTA, CDR2 FQGTGA.

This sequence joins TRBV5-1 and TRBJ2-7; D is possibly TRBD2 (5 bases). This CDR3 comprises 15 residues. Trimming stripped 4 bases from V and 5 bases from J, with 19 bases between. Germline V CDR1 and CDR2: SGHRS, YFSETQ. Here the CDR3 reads CASSTGRDGVNEQYF. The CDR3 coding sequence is TGCGCCAGCAGCACCGGACGGGATGGGGTGAACGAGCAGTACTTC.

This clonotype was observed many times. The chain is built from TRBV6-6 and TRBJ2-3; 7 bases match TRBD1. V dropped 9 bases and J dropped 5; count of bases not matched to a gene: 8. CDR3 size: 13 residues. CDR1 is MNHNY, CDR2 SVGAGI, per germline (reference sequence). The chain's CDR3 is CASLQGTGDTQYF. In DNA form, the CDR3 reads TGTGCCAGTCTACAGGGGACGGGAGATACGCAGTATTTT.

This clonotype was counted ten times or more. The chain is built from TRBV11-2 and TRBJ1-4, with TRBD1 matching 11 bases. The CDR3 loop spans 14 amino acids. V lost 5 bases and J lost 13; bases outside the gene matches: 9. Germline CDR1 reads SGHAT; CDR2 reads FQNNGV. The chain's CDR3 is CASSGTGGRGALFF. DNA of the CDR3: TGTGCCAGCAGCGGGACAGGGGGAAGGGGTGCACTGTTTTTT.

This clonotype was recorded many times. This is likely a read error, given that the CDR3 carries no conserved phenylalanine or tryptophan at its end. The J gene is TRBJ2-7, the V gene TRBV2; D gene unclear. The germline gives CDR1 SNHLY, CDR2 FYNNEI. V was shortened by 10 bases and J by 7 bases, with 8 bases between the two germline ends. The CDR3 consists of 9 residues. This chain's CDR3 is CATGEEQYL. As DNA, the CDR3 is TGTGCCACCGGCGAAGAGCAGTACCTC.

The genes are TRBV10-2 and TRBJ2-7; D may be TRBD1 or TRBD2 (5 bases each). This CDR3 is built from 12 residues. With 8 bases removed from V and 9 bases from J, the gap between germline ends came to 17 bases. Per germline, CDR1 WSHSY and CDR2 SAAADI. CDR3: CASSGFGVGQYF. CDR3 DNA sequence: TGCGCCAGCTCAGGGTTCGGGGTAGGGCAGTACTTC.

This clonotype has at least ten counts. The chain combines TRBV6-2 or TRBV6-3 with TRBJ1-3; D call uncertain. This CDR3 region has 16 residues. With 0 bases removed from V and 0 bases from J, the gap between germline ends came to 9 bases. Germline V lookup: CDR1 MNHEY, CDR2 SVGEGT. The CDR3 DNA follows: TGTGCCAGCAGTTACTCGAACGCTCGCTCTGGAAACACCATATATTTT. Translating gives CASSYSNARSGNTIYF.

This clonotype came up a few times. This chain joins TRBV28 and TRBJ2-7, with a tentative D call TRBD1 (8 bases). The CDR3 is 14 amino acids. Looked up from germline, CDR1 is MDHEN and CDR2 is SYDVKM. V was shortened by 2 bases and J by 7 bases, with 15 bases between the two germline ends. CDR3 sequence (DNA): TGTGCCAGCAGTTTAACCGGGGGGACAGGAGAGCAGTACTTC. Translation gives CASSLTGGTGEQYF.

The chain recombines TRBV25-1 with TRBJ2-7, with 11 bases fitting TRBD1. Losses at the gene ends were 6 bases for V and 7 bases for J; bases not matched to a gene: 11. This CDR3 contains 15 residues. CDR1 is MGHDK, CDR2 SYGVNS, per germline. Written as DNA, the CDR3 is TGTGCCAGCAGCTCACTGGGGGACAGGGGGGTTGAGCAGTACTTC. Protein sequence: CASSSLGDRGVEQYF.

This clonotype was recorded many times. CDR3 DNA sequence: TGTGCCAGCAGTGTAAGCCCCGCACAGGGACCCTATAATTCACCCCTCCACTTT. Translation: CASSVSPAQGPYNSPLHF. The J gene is TRBJ1-6, the V gene TRBV6-6; D possibly corresponds to TRBD1 (6 bases). Trimming took 5 bases from V and 2 from J, leaving 19 bases between them. There are 18 residues in the CDR3. Germline CDR1 MNHNY, CDR2 SVGAGI (reference sequence).

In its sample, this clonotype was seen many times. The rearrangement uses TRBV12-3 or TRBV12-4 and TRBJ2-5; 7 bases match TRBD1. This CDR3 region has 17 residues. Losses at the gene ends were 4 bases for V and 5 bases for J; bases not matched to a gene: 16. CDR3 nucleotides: TGTGCCAGCAGTTCCTCCGGGACAGAGGGCGTGTTGGAGACCCAGTACTTC. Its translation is CASSSSGTEGVLETQYF.

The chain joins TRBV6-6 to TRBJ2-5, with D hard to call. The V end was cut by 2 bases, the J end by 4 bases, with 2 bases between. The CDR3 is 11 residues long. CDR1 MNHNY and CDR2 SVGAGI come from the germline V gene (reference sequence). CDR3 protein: CASSYLETQYF. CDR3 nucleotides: TGTGCCAGCAGTTACCTAGAGACCCAGTACTTC.

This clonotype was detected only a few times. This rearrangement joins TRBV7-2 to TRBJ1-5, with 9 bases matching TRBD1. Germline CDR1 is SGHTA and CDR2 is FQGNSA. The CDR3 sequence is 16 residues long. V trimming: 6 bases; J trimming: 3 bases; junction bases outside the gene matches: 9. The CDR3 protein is CASRPGTGRNNQPQHF. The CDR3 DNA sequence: TGTGCCAGCAGACCCGGGACAGGGAGGAACAATCAGCCCCAGCATTTT.

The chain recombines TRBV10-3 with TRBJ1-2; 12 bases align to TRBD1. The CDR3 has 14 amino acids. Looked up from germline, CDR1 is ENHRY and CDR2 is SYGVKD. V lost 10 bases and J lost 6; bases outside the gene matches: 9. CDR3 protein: CATTGTGGADGYTF. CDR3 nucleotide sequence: TGTGCCACCACCGGGACAGGGGGCGCGGATGGCTACACCTTC.